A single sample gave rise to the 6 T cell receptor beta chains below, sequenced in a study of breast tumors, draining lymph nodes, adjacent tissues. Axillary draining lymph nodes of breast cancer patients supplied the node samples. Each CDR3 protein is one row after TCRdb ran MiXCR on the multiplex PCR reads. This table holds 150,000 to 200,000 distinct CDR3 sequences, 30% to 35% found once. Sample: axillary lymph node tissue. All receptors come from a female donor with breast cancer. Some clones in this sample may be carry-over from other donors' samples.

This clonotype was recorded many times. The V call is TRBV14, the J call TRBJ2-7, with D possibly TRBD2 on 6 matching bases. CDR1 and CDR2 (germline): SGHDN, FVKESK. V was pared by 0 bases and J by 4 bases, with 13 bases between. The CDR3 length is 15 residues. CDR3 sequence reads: CASSQDPGVLYEQYF. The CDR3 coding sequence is TGTGCCAGCAGCCAAGATCCGGGGGTACTATACGAGCAGTACTTC.

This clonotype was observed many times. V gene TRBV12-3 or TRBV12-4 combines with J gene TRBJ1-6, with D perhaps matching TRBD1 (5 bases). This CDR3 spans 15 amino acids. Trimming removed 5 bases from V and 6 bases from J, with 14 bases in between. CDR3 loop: CASSVGDSFNSPLHF. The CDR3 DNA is TGTGCCAGCAGTGTAGGCGACAGCTTTAATTCACCCCTCCACTTT.

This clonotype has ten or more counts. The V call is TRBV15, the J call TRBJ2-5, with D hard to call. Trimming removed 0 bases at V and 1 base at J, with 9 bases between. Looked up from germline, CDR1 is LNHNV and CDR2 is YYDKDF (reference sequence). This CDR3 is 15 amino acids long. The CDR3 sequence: CATSRDRATQETQYF. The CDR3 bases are TGTGCCACCAGCAGAGATCGGGCCACCCAAGAGACCCAGTACTTC.

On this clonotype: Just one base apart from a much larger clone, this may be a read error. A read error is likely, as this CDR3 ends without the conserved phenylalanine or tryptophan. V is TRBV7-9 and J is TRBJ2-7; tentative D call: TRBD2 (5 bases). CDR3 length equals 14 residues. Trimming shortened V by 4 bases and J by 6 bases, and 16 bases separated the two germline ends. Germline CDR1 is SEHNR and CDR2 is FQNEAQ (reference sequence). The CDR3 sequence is CASSSGEPPPEQYL. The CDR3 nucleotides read TGTGCCAGCAGCTCCGGGGAACCTCCCCCCGAGCAGTACCTC.

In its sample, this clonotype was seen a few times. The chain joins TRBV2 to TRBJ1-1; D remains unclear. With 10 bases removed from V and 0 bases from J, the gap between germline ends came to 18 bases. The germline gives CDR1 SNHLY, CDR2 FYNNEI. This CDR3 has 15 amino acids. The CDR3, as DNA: TGTGCCATAACGTCCGGAAGTTCCATGAACACTGAAGCTTTCTTT. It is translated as CAITSGSSMNTEAFF.

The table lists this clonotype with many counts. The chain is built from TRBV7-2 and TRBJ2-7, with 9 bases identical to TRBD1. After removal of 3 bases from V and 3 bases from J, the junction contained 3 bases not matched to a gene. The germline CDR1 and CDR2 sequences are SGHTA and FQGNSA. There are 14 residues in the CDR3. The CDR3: CASSLGQGLYEQYF. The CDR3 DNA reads TGTGCCAGCAGCTTGGGACAGGGTCTCTACGAGCAGTACTTC.